The 23 T cell receptor beta chains listed next were all sequenced from one sample in a study of blood T cell repertoires in COVID-19. Clones were read by immunoSEQ multiplex PCR, and TCRdb kept only the in-frame ones, dropping some. The sample contains roughly 60,000 clones, around 87% of which appear only once. Material for sequencing was peripheral blood. The receptors originated from a human donor with active COVID-19. The donor label of this sample is uncertain.

V usage is TRBV9 and J usage is TRBJ2-2; D is possibly TRBD2 (5 bases). Germline V gives CDR1 SGDLS, CDR2 YYNGEE. Trimming pared 2 bases from V and 4 bases from J, leaving 18 bases between. The CDR3 runs to 17 residues. The CDR3 sequence: CASSVRNRDPLTGELFF. CDR3 coding DNA: TGTGCCAGCAGCGTTAGGAATCGGGATCCGCTCACCGGGGAGCTGTTTTTT. Full variable domain (remainder filled in from reference TRBV9 and TRBJ2-2): DSGVTQTPKHLITATGQRVTLRCSPRSGDLSVYWYQQSLDQGLQFLIQYYNGEERAKGNILERFSAQQFPDLHSELNLSSLELGDSALYFCASSVRNRDPLTGELFFGEGSRLTVL.

Turning to this clone: A read error may produce the germline difference seen at one junction end. This chain joins TRBV7-7 and TRBJ2-1, with 7 bases identical to TRBD2. Germline V lookup: CDR1 SSHAT, CDR2 FNYEAQ (reference sequence). This CDR3 spans 15 amino acids. This CDR3 reads CASSRKTSNSDEQFF. The DNA for the CDR3 is TGTGCTAGCAGCCGAAAGACTAGCAACAGCGATGAGCAGTTCTTC.

The CDR3 loop reads CASSQDRGQGGQPQHF. The CDR3 bases are TGCGCCAGCAGCCAAGATCGAGGTCAGGGGGGCCAGCCCCAGCATTTT. J is TRBJ1-5 and V is TRBV4-1, with TRBD1 matching over 7 bases. J gave up 7 bases and V 0 bases, and 9 bases lay outside the gene matches. The CDR3 extends over 16 amino acids. The germline gives CDR1 MGHRA, CDR2 YSYEKL.

The rearrangement joins TRBV29-1 to TRBJ2-3; no firm D call. The V end lost 1 base, the J end lost 2 bases, and 10 bases lay between the germline ends. Germline CDR1 SQVTM, CDR2 ANQGSEA. The CDR3 has 14 amino acids. In nucleotides, the CDR3 is TGCAGCGTTGAAGGCCAGCGTGACACAGATACGCAGTATTTT. Its protein is CSVEGQRDTDTQYF.

The V call is TRBV19, the J call TRBJ2-1, with 7 positions matching TRBD1. With 3 bases clipped from V and 8 bases from J, the junction kept 13 bases outside the gene matches. The CDR3 extends over 16 amino acids. CDR1 is LNHDA and CDR2 is SQIVND in the germline V gene (reference sequence). CDR3 in DNA: TGTGCCAGTAGTATGGGCTCGGCAGGGGGTTATGATGAGCAGTTCTTC. Amino acid sequence: CASSMGSAGGYDEQFF.

The genes are TRBV11-2 and TRBJ1-2, with D possibly matching TRBD1 (5 bases). Trimming shortened V by 6 bases and J by 4 bases, and 15 bases separated the two germline ends. Germline-derived CDR1 and CDR2 are SGHAT and FQNNGV. CDR3 length: 14 residues. CDR3 in amino acids: CASRGLGEVYGYTF. CDR3 in DNA: TGTGCCAGCAGAGGGTTGGGGGAGGTCTATGGCTACACCTTC.

The chain recombines TRBV5-1 with TRBJ2-1; TRBD1 matches at 7 bases. Germline V gene sequence: CDR1 SGHRS, CDR2 YFSETQ. V shed 4 bases and J 0 bases; nucleotides not matched to a gene: 7. This CDR3 spans 16 amino acids. The CDR3 sequence is CASSEGDSLSYNEQFF. The CDR3 coding sequence is TGCGCCAGCAGCGAAGGGGACAGCCTCTCCTACAATGAGCAGTTCTTC.

The chain carries TRBV3-1 (or the pseudogene TRBV3-2) and TRBJ1-2; D is possibly TRBD1 (6 bases). From germline, CDR1 is LGHDT and CDR2 YNNKEL (reference sequence). Trimming pared 3 bases from V and 2 bases from J, leaving 13 bases between. CDR3 length: 15 residues. CDR3: CASSQGQGKNYGYTF. DNA of the CDR3: TGTGCCAGCAGCCAGGGCCAGGGGAAAAACTATGGCTACACCTTC.

The gene calls are TRBV18 and TRBJ2-1; perhaps TRBD2 as D (5 bases). There are 18 residues in the CDR3. The germline gives CDR1 KGHSH, CDR2 LQKENI. V lost 5 bases, J lost 0 bases, and 20 bases lay in between. The CDR3 bases are TGTGCCAGCTCAGCGACAAATGAAGCGGTGAGCTCCTACAATGAGCAGTTCTTC. It translates to CASSATNEAVSSYNEQFF.

The CDR3 loop reads CASTDSQGRLFNEQFF. In DNA form, the CDR3 reads TGTGCCAGTACCGATTCACAGGGTCGTTTGTTCAATGAGCAGTTCTTC. The chain has TRBV19 and TRBJ2-1, with D possibly being TRBD1 (6 bases). Trimming pared 7 bases from V and 6 bases from J, leaving 22 bases between. The CDR3 is made up of 16 amino acids. Germline V CDR1 and CDR2: LNHDA, SQIVND (reference sequence).

CDR3: CASSEDRSYQPQHF. For the CDR3, the DNA is TGTGCCAGCAGTGAGGACAGGTCTTATCAGCCCCAGCATTTT. The chain joins TRBV2 to TRBJ1-5; 7 nucleotides align to TRBD1. V lost 3 bases and J lost 5; bases outside the gene matches: 4. Germline CDR1 is SNHLY and CDR2 is FYNNEI. This CDR3 contains 14 residues.

This sequence joins TRBV28 and TRBJ2-7; 7 bases agree with TRBD1. Trimming removed 5 bases from V and 4 bases from J; junction bases left unmatched: 11. Germline CDR1 MDHEN, CDR2 SYDVKM. This CDR3 spans 15 amino acids. DNA of the CDR3: TGTGCCAGCAGTGCCCCTAGACAGGGTAGGTACGAGCAGTACTTC. This sequence encodes CASSAPRQGRYEQYF.

This clone showed up just once. This sequence joins TRBV19 and TRBJ1-4; 8 positions agree with TRBD1. Germline values: CDR1 LNHDA, CDR2 SQIVND (reference sequence). The junction had 9 bases not matched to a gene; V was cut back by 8 bases and J by 7 bases. The CDR3 length is 14 residues. CDR3 sequence (DNA): TGTGCCAGTTGCTACAGGGGGGGAAGTGAAAAACTGTTTTTT. Amino acid sequence: CASCYRGGSEKLFF. Combining the CDR3 with reference TRBV19 and TRBJ1-4 gives the whole variable domain DGGITQSPKYLFRKEGQNVTLSCEQNLNHDAMYWYRQDPGQGLRLIYYSQIVNDFQKGDIAEGYSVSREKKESFPLTVTSAQKNPTAFYLCASCYRGGSEKLFFGSGTQLSVL.

V gene TRBV18 combines with J gene TRBJ1-4; 7 bases map to TRBD1. CDR3 size: 15 residues. Germline V lookup: CDR1 KGHSH, CDR2 LQKENI. After removal of 6 bases from V and 9 bases from J, the junction contained 13 bases not matched to a gene. In nucleotides, the CDR3 is TGTGCCAGCTCGGGGTACGGACAGGATGCGAAAAAACTGTTTTTT. It codes for CASSGYGQDAKKLFF.

CDR3 loop: CATSLSRGTGDSNQPQHF. CDR3 coding DNA: TGTGCCACCAGCTTGTCCCGGGGGACAGGGGATAGCAATCAGCCCCAGCATTTT. The genes are TRBV15 and TRBJ1-5, with 10 bases fitting TRBD1. Germline-derived CDR1 and CDR2 are LNHNV and YYDKDF (reference sequence). With V trimmed by 5 bases and J by 0 bases, 10 bases remained unmatched. The CDR3 covers 18 residues.

The chain employs TRBV9 and TRBJ2-2; 8 bases are a match to TRBD1. J gave up 6 bases and V 4 bases, and 8 bases lay outside the gene matches. Germline V CDR1 and CDR2: SGDLS, YYNGEE. This CDR3 comprises 15 residues. The CDR3 sequence is CASSSDRGGAGELFF. The CDR3 coding sequence is TGTGCCAGCAGCTCCGACAGGGGAGGCGCCGGGGAGCTGTTTTTT.

CDR3 sequence (DNA): TGTGCCAGCAGTCTTAGCGGGACTTCACGGACCCAGTACTTC. Translation gives CASSLSGTSRTQYF. J is TRBJ2-5 and V is TRBV27; 8 positions match TRBD2. The V segment lost 5 bases and the J segment 7 bases; nucleotides outside the gene matches: 9. The germline gives CDR1 MNHEY, CDR2 SMNVEV (reference sequence). This CDR3 spans 14 amino acids.

CDR3 DNA: TGTGCCAGCACCATGACTGGGGAGGCTGAAGCTTTCTTT. Its protein product is CASTMTGEAEAFF. The rearrangement links TRBV6-5 to TRBJ1-1; no clear D gene. The germline CDR1 and CDR2 sequences are MNHEY and SVGAGI. The length of the CDR3 is 13 residues. Trimming left V 7 bases short and J 6 bases short, with 15 bases between.

This clone was seen only once. The J gene is TRBJ2-5, the V gene TRBV6-4; D is uncertain. This CDR3 comprises 11 residues. V was pared by 5 bases and J by 2 bases, with 3 bases between. Per the germline V gene, CDR1 is MRHNA and CDR2 is SNTAGT. In DNA, the CDR3 is TGTGCCAGCAGTCCGCAAGAGACCCAGTACTTC. Its protein is CASSPQETQYF.

This clone was counted a few times. The DNA for the CDR3 is TGTGCCACCAGCAGTGGGCAGATCTCCTACGAGCAGTACTTC. Encoded protein: CATSSGQISYEQYF. The V gene is TRBV15, the J gene TRBJ2-7; D remains unclear. The CDR3 runs to 14 residues. Germline assignment: CDR1 LNHNV and CDR2 YYDKDF (reference sequence). The germline V and J ends were trimmed by 3 bases and 0 bases, with 9 bases remaining between them.

The rearrangement uses TRBV7-9 and TRBJ1-4; 7 bases map to TRBD1. CDR1 and CDR2 (germline): SEHNR, FQNEAQ (reference sequence). This CDR3 region has 15 residues. V lost 5 bases to trimming and J lost 11 bases; unmatched junction nucleotides: 14. This CDR3 reads CASSQLNRGPGKLFF. CDR3 nucleotide sequence: TGTGCCAGCAGCCAGCTCAACAGGGGTCCCGGGAAACTGTTTTTT.

CDR3 sequence: CASSSLGQLADTQYF. Written as DNA, the CDR3 is TGTGCCAGCAGTTCACTAGGACAGTTAGCAGATACGCAGTATTTT. This chain links TRBV6-5 with TRBJ2-3; TRBD1 is a possible D gene (6 bases). V shed 4 bases and J shed 4 bases, with 15 bases lying between them. This CDR3 is 15 amino acids long. Germline V gives CDR1 MNHEY, CDR2 SVGAGI.

The genes are TRBV7-2 and TRBJ1-1, with 9 bases lining up with TRBD1. This CDR3 is 18 amino acids long. V was pared by 4 bases and J by 1 base, with 13 bases of the junction left unmatched. CDR1 is SGHTA, CDR2 FQGNSA, per germline. The CDR3 is CASSSRRGQGGSNTEAFF. The CDR3 DNA follows: TGTGCCAGCAGCTCCCGGAGGGGACAGGGAGGATCGAACACTGAAGCTTTCTTT.